This T cell receptor beta chain was captured in a study of cytomegalovirus exposure and HLA in healthy donors. Whole-study context: Inside one of the first data releases sat around 77 million unique TCRs taken from HLA-typed donors. Study-wide results and caveats: Some V segments could not be told apart, so they were left out, TRBV6-2 and TRBV6-3 among them.

PCR involved 60 Vbeta and 13 Jbeta primers. In the original workflow: Unique TCR beta chains numbered approximately 80 million in a later analysis, with around 10 million shared. Libraries were prepared by immunoSEQ multiplex PCR; TCRdb keeps only in-frame clonotypes and omits some of them. That table furnishes V, J and clone size, whereas the DNA furnished D and trimming. The sample holds over 100,000 clones, 65% to 75% seen once. Looked up from germline, CDR1 is ENHRY and CDR2 is SYGVKD. The V segment lost 6 bases and the J segment 5 bases; nucleotides outside the gene matches: 5. There are 14 residues in the CDR3. A word on this clone: The target antigen is unknown.

The chain joins TRBV10-3 to TRBJ2-7; TRBD1 matches at 12 bases. The receptor's source is a man under 40 in good health and CMV-seropositive. Sequenced: PBMCs. In DNA form, the CDR3 reads TGTGCCATCAGACCGGGACAGGGGGCGAACGAGCAGTACTTC. It translates to CAIRPGQGANEQYF.